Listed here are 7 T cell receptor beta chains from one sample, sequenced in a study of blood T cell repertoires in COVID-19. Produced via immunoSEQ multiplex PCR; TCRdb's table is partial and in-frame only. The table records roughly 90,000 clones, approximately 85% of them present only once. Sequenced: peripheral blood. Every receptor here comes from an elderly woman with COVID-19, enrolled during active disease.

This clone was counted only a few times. This CDR3 is CASSGSPPHDTQYF. CDR3 coding DNA: TGTGCCAGCAGCGGCTCCCCACCCCACGATACGCAGTATTTT. V usage is TRBV6-2 or TRBV6-3 and J usage is TRBJ2-3; D ambiguous. The CDR3 totals 14 residues. From germline, CDR1 is MNHEY and CDR2 SVGEGT. V was clipped by 6 bases and J by 6 bases, with 16 bases between them.

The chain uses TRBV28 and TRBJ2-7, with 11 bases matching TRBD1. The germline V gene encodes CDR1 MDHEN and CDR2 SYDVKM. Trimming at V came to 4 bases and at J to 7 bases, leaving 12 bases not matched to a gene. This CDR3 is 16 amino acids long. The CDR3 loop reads CASSSPEDRGRGEQYF. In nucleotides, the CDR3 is TGTGCCAGCAGTTCCCCCGAGGACAGGGGGCGTGGAGAGCAGTACTTC.

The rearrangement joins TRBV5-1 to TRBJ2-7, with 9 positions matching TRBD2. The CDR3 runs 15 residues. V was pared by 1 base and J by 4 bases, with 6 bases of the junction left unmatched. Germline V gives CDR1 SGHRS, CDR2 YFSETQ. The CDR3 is CASSLSPSGIYEQYF. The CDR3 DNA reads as TGCGCCAGCAGCTTGTCGCCTAGCGGGATATACGAGCAGTACTTC.

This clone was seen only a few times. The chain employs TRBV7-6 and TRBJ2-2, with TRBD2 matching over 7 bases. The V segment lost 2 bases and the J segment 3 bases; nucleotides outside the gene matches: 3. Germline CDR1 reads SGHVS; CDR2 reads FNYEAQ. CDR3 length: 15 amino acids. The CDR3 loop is CASSLSLADTGELFF. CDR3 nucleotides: TGTGCCAGCAGCTTAAGTCTAGCGGACACCGGGGAGCTGTTTTTT.

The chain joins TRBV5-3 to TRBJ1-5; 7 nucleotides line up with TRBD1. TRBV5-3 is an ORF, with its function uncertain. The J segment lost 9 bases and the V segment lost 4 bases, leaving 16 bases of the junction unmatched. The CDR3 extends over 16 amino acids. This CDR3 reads CARSPRTGQLFRPQHF. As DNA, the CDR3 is TGTGCCAGAAGCCCCAGGACGGGACAGCTCTTTCGGCCCCAGCATTTT.

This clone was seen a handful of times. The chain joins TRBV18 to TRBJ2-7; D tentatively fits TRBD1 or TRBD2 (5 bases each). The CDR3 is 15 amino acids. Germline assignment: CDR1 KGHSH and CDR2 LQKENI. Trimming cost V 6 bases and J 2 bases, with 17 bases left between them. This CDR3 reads CASSPGQRNTYEQYF. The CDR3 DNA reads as TGTGCCAGCTCCCCAGGGCAGCGGAATACCTACGAGCAGTACTTC.

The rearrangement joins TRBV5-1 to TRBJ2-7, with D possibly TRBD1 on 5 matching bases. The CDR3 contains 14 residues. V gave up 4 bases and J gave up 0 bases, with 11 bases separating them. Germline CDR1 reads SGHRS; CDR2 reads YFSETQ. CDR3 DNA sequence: TGCGCCAGCAGCGTGCAGGGCTTCTCCTACGAGCAGTACTTC. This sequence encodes CASSVQGFSYEQYF.